One T cell receptor beta chain is described in this entry. What it binds is not known. Compared with germline, one end of the junction differs, possibly owing to a read error. Memory CD4+ T cells were sorted as CD4+CD45RO+CD25- cells. TCRdb reanalysed the 5' RACE reads using MiXCR and keeps one entry per CDR3 protein. The sample carries 30,000 or so distinct CDR3 sequences, around 24% recorded once. In germline, CDR1 is LGHNT, CDR2 FRNRAP. CDR3 length: 16 amino acids. Study-level points and caveats: Tumor-infiltrating Treg TCR alpha and beta sequences overlapped most with tumor naive CD4+ T cells, then blood naive.

The sequence was obtained from a female donor with breast cancer. The sample consisted of memory CD4+ T cells sorted from blood. Subset of the sample: memory CD4+ T cells, CD4+CD45RO+CD25-. This chain joins TRBV12-5 and TRBJ2-7, with no clear D. CDR3 nucleotides: TGTGCTAGTAGTTTGGCGGAAACACCTAGCTCCTACGAGCAGTACTTC. Residues: CASSLAETPSSYEQYF.